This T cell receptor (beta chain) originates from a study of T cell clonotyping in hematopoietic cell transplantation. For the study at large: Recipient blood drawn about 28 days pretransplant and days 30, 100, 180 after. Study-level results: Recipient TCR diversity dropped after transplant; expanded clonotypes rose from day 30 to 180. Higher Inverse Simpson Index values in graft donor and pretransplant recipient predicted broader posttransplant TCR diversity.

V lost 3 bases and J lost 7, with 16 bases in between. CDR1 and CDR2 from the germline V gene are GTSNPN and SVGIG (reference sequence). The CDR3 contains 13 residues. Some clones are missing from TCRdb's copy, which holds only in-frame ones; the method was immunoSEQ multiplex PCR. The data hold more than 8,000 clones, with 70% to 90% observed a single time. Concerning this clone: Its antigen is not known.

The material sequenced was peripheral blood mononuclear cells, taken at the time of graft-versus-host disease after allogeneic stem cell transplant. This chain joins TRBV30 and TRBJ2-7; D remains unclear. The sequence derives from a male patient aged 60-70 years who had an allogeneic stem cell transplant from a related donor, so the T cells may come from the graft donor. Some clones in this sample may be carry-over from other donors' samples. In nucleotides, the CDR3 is TGTGCCTGGAGCCCGGGCCCCAGGCGGGAGCAGTACTTC. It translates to CAWSPGPRREQYF.